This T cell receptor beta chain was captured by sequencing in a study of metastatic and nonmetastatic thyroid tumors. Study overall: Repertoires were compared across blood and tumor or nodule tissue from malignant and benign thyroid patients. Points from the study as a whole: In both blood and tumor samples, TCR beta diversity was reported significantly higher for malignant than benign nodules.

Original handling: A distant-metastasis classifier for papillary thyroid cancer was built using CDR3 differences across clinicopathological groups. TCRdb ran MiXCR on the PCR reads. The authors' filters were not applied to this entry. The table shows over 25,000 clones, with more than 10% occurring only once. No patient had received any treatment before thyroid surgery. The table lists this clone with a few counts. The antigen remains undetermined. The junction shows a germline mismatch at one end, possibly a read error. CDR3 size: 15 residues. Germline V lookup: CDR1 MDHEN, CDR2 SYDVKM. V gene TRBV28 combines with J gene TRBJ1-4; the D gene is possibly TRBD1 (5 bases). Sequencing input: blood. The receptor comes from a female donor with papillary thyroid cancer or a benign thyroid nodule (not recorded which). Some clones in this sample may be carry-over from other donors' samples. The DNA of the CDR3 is TGTGCCAGCAGTTTTGTGACAGAGTTTAATGAAAGACTGTTTTTT. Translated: CASSFVTEFNERLFF.